These 21 T cell receptor beta chains came from one sample sequenced in a study of blood T cell repertoires in COVID-19. Measured with immunoSEQ multiplex PCR; TCRdb has only the in-frame clones, and not every one. This sample has 250,000 to 350,000 clones, with roughly 87% found just once. Material for sequencing was peripheral blood. The receptors here all came from a man in his late teens or twenties with active or convalescent COVID-19.

The chain combines TRBV20-1 with TRBJ1-2, with D maybe TRBD1 (5 bases). The CDR3 is 11 amino acids. The germline gives CDR1 DFQATT, CDR2 SNEGSKA (reference sequence). Between the trimmed V and J ends, which lost 3 bases and 8 bases, there was a span of 10 bases. CDR3 in DNA: TGCAGTGCTAGTTTGGACACGGGCTACACCTTC. It codes for CSASLDTGYTF.

DNA of the CDR3: TGCGCCAGCAGCCAAGTTGCGCGGCGTTCTAATGAAAAACTGTTTTTT. Translation: CASSQVARRSNEKLFF. The V call is TRBV4-1, the J call TRBJ1-4; D gene uncertain. Trimming stripped 1 base from V and 3 bases from J, with 12 bases between. The CDR3 loop spans 16 amino acids. Germline V gene lookup returns CDR1 MGHRA and CDR2 YSYEKL.

The chain employs TRBV18 and TRBJ1-2; 7 bases map to TRBD1. Looked up from germline, CDR1 is KGHSH and CDR2 is LQKENI. CDR3 length equals 15 residues. V shed 3 bases and J 0 bases; nucleotides not matched to a gene: 4. Here the CDR3 reads CASSPGQASNYGYTF. The DNA of the CDR3 is TGTGCCAGCTCACCTGGACAGGCATCTAACTATGGCTACACCTTC. Full variable domain (outside the CDR3, taken from reference TRBV18 and TRBJ1-2): NAGVMQNPRHLVRRRGQEARLRCSPMKGHSHVYWYRQLPEEGLKFMVYLQKENIIDESGMPKERFSAEFPKEGPSILRIQQVVRGDSAAYFCASSPGQASNYGYTFGSGTRLTVV.

In its sample, this clone was seen once. The chain is built from TRBV18 and TRBJ1-5, with D hard to call. V was shortened by 1 base and J by 3 bases, with 7 bases between the two germline ends. Per the germline V gene, CDR1 is KGHSH and CDR2 is LQKENI. The CDR3 runs to 14 residues. The CDR3 spells CASSPRSDNQPQHF. CDR3 in DNA: TGTGCCAGCTCACCACGGTCAGACAATCAGCCCCAGCATTTT.

V and J are TRBV6-6 and TRBJ1-4, with D hard to call. The V gene's germline CDR1 is MNHNY and CDR2 SVGAGI (reference sequence). The CDR3 sequence is 13 residues long. V was cut by 4 bases and J by 4 bases, with 7 bases left in between. The CDR3 region has the DNA TGTGCCAGCAGTTGGCAGCGTAATGAAAAACTGTTTTTT. This sequence encodes CASSWQRNEKLFF.

This chain uses TRBV6-1 with TRBJ1-5, with 10 bases aligning to TRBD1. The trim removed 3 bases at V and 4 bases at J, leaving 0 bases unmatched. From germline, CDR1 is MNHNS and CDR2 SASEGT. CDR3 size: 14 residues. This CDR3 reads CASSEGQGNQPQHF. Written as DNA, the CDR3 is TGTGCCAGCAGTGAGGGACAGGGGAATCAGCCCCAGCATTTT.

V is TRBV7-9 and J is TRBJ2-1; 7 bases line up with TRBD2. The CDR3 contains 14 residues. V gave up 5 bases and J gave up 1 base; unmatched junction bases: 2. From germline, CDR1 is SEHNR and CDR2 FQNEAQ (reference sequence). CDR3 bases: TGTGCCAGCAGCGGCGGGAGTTCCTACAATGAGCAGTTCTTC. It yields the protein CASSGGSSYNEQFF. The variable domain in full, completed from reference TRBV7-9 and TRBJ2-1, reads DTGVSQNPRHKITKRGQNVTFRCDPISEHNRLYWYRQTLGQGPEFLTYFQNEAQLEKSRLLSDRFSAERPKGSFSTLEIQRTEQGDSAMYLCASSGGSSYNEQFFGPGTRLTVL.

This chain joins TRBV5-6 and TRBJ1-2; 8 nucleotides line up with TRBD1. The V gene end was trimmed by 4 bases and the J gene end by 7 bases; junction bases not matched to a gene: 9. Germline lookup yields CDR1 SGHDT and CDR2 YYEEEE. CDR3 size: 14 residues. Written as DNA, the CDR3 is TGTGCCAGCAGCGCCCGGGACAGGTCGCCTGGCTACACCTTC. Translating it yields CASSARDRSPGYTF.

This chain joins TRBV27 and TRBJ1-4; 9 bases align to TRBD1. Germline values: CDR1 MNHEY, CDR2 SMNVEV (reference sequence). The CDR3 length is 14 residues. V lost 6 bases and J lost 6; bases outside the gene matches: 5. CDR3 sequence reads: CASSLGTGYEKLFF. In DNA form, the CDR3 reads TGTGCCAGCAGCCTCGGGACAGGGTATGAAAAACTGTTTTTT.

This chain connects TRBV5-1 to TRBJ2-3, with 10 bases matching TRBD2. The trim removed 3 bases at V and 1 base at J, leaving 5 bases unmatched. The CDR3 is made up of 16 amino acids. Germline V gene lookup returns CDR1 SGHRS and CDR2 YFSETQ. Written as DNA, the CDR3 is TGCGCCAGCAGCTCCTTAGCGGGAGGCCGCACAGATACGCAGTATTTT. It specifies CASSSLAGGRTDTQYF.

This clone showed up just a few times. The rearrangement uses TRBV19 and TRBJ2-5; no definite D call. This CDR3 is 12 amino acids long. Germline-derived CDR1 and CDR2 are LNHDA and SQIVND (reference sequence). The ends were cut back, 6 bases at V and 3 bases at J, with 8 bases in the middle. DNA of the CDR3: TGTGCCAGTAGAAACAGAGAAGAGACCCAGTACTTC. Its translation: CASRNREETQYF. The full variable domain, completed using reference TRBV19 and TRBJ2-5, is DGGITQSPKYLFRKEGQNVTLSCEQNLNHDAMYWYRQDPGQGLRLIYYSQIVNDFQKGDIAEGYSVSREKKESFPLTVTSAQKNPTAFYLCASRNREETQYFGPGTRLLVL.

The CDR3 nucleotides are TGTGCCAGCAGCAGAAAACCGGGACAGGGTACTGAAGCTTTCTTT. It translates to CASSRKPGQGTEAFF. The genes are TRBV7-9 and TRBJ1-1, with 9 bases fitting TRBD1. Per germline, CDR1 SEHNR and CDR2 FQNEAQ (reference sequence). This CDR3 contains 15 residues. J was trimmed by 5 bases and V by 5 bases; bases with no gene match: 9.

The sample holds a few counts of this clone. The rearrangement joins TRBV12-3 or TRBV12-4 to TRBJ1-1; no clear D gene. The CDR3 length is 13 residues. V lost 3 bases and J lost 6, with 11 bases in between. The CDR3 DNA reads TGTGCCAGCAGTTTCCCTGAGGGTGCTGAAGCTTTCTTT. This sequence encodes CASSFPEGAEAFF.

CDR3 DNA: TGTGCCACCAGCAGAGATGGAGCGGGGAGGCTTGGGGAAAAACTGTTTTTT. This translates into CATSRDGAGRLGEKLFF. V gene TRBV15 combines with J gene TRBJ1-4, with no clear D. CDR1 is LNHNV and CDR2 is YYDKDF in the germline V gene (reference sequence). Trimming shortened V by 0 bases and J by 8 bases, and 19 bases separated the two germline ends. The CDR3 runs to 17 residues.

In DNA, the CDR3 is TGTGCCAGCAGCGGGGGCCCAGGGGGCACCGGGGAGCTGTTTTTT. It translates to CASSGGPGGTGELFF. The chain combines TRBV11-2 with TRBJ2-2; 7 nucleotides match TRBD1. The CDR3 is made up of 15 amino acids. The germline V gene encodes CDR1 SGHAT and CDR2 FQNNGV. Unmatched junction bases numbered 7, after V lost 5 bases and J lost 4 bases. Variable domain in full (rest from reference TRBV11-2 and TRBJ2-2): EAGVAQSPRYKIIEKRQSVAFWCNPISGHATLYWYQQILGQGPKLLIQFQNNGVVDDSQLPKDRFSAERLKGVDSTLKIQPAKLEDSAVYLCASSGGPGGTGELFFGEGSRLTVL.

The chain joins TRBV2 to TRBJ1-1; 8 nucleotides agree with TRBD1. V trimming: 10 bases; J trimming: 5 bases; junction bases outside the gene matches: 12. Per germline, CDR1 SNHLY and CDR2 FYNNEI. The CDR3 loop spans 14 amino acids. This chain's CDR3 is CAIASQGARTEAFF. As DNA, the CDR3 is TGTGCCATAGCATCCCAGGGGGCGCGGACTGAAGCTTTCTTT.

This chain links TRBV19 with TRBJ1-1; 10 positions match TRBD1. Germline V gene sequence: CDR1 LNHDA, CDR2 SQIVND (reference sequence). The CDR3 spans 14 residues. J was trimmed by 5 bases and V by 6 bases; bases with no gene match: 6. As DNA, the CDR3 is TGTGCCAGTAGAGACAGGGGGCGATGGACTGAAGCTTTCTTT. The encoded protein is CASRDRGRWTEAFF. Variable domain in full (rest from reference TRBV19 and TRBJ1-1): DGGITQSPKYLFRKEGQNVTLSCEQNLNHDAMYWYRQDPGQGLRLIYYSQIVNDFQKGDIAEGYSVSREKKESFPLTVTSAQKNPTAFYLCASRDRGRWTEAFFGQGTRLTVV.

V usage is TRBV4-1 and J usage is TRBJ2-1, with D uncertain. The germline gives CDR1 MGHRA, CDR2 YSYEKL. The CDR3 is 15 amino acids. With 2 bases removed from V and 0 bases from J, the gap between germline ends came to 8 bases. This chain's CDR3 is CASSQIAGSYNEQFF. In DNA form, the CDR3 reads TGCGCCAGCAGCCAAATAGCCGGCTCCTACAATGAGCAGTTCTTC.

This chain uses TRBV4-1 with TRBJ1-3, with D unclear. Trimming removed 4 bases at V and 3 bases at J, with 13 bases between. The CDR3 covers 15 residues. Looked up from germline, CDR1 is MGHRA and CDR2 is YSYEKL. CDR3 sequence reads: CASSRTRLNGNTIYF. Written as DNA, the CDR3 is TGCGCCAGCAGCCGGACTCGTTTGAATGGAAACACCATATATTTT.

This clone was detected only a few times. This chain joins TRBV7-2 and TRBJ1-2, with unresolved D. Per germline, CDR1 SGHTA and CDR2 FQGNSA. CDR3 length: 14 amino acids. The ends were cut back, 0 bases at V and 2 bases at J, with 7 bases in the middle. CDR3 sequence: CASSLAHENYGYTF. Here the CDR3 DNA reads TGTGCCAGCAGCTTAGCGCACGAGAACTATGGCTACACCTTC.

The rearrangement joins TRBV29-1 to TRBJ1-1; D is perhaps TRBD1 (6 bases). The CDR3 totals 14 residues. Between the trimmed V and J ends, which lost 2 bases and 4 bases, there was a span of 14 bases. The germline gives CDR1 SQVTM, CDR2 ANQGSEA. The CDR3 region is CSVEWITGITEAFF. CDR3 nucleotide sequence: TGCAGCGTTGAATGGATAACAGGGATCACTGAAGCTTTCTTT.